A selection of T cell receptor beta chains follows, all from one sample in a study of cytomegalovirus exposure and HLA in healthy donors. Profiling relied on immunoSEQ multiplex PCR, and the TCRdb table lists in-frame clones only, not all of them. The data show over 110,000 clones, 70% to 85% seen once. Material: PBMCs. The receptor set was obtained from a male donor in good health and CMV-seronegative. CDR3s include the opening cysteine and the closing phenylalanine or tryptophan. The D gene is left open where the match is weak. The size entry is marked missing in some rows and otherwise reads once, few, many or a size class.

j_gene: TRBJ1-3; v_gene: TRBV28; abundance: once; d_gene: .; CDR3nt: TGTGCCAGCAGCCTCGGTGGTTTTGGAAACACCATATATTTT; CDR3aa: CASSLGGFGNTIYF
j_gene: TRBJ2-1; v_gene: TRBV11-2; abundance: .; d_gene: .; CDR3nt: TGTGCCAGCAGCTTAGTGCTGGAGGAAAATGAGCAGTTCTTC; CDR3aa: CASSLVLEENEQFF
j_gene: TRBJ2-5; v_gene: TRBV18; abundance: few; d_gene: .; CDR3nt: TGTGCCAGCTCACCATCTGTCTTACAAGAGACCCAGTACTTC; CDR3aa: CASSPSVLQETQYF
j_gene: TRBJ2-7; v_gene: TRBV15; abundance: .; d_gene: .; CDR3nt: TGTGCCACCAGCAGAGGTAGCGGCTTGTCCTACGAGCAGTACTTC; CDR3aa: CATSRGSGLSYEQYF
j_gene: TRBJ1-1; v_gene: TRBV6-5; abundance: .; d_gene: .; CDR3nt: TGTGCCAGCAGTCAACGCCGGGACACTGAAGCTTTCTTT; CDR3aa: CASSQRRDTEAFF
j_gene: TRBJ2-3; v_gene: TRBV19; abundance: .; d_gene: TRBD2; CDR3nt: TGTGCCAGTAGTATAGATCTCAACGGGAGGGGGACAGATACGCAGTATTTT; CDR3aa: CASSIDLNGRGTDTQYF
j_gene: TRBJ1-5; v_gene: TRBV28; abundance: .; d_gene: TRBD1; CDR3nt: TGTGCCAGCAGTCGACGGGACAGCCATCAGCCCCAGCATTTT; CDR3aa: CASSRRDSHQPQHF
j_gene: TRBJ2-7; v_gene: TRBV6-6; abundance: .; d_gene: .; CDR3nt: TGTGCCAGCAGTTACCGGAAAACTATAGGATCCTACGAGCAGTATTTC; CDR3aa: CASSYRKTIGSYEQYF
j_gene: TRBJ2-7; v_gene: TRBV13; abundance: .; d_gene: .; CDR3nt: TGTGCCAGCCGCCTGCGGGCCAGCTCCTACGAGCAGTACTTC; CDR3aa: CASRLRASSYEQYF
j_gene: TRBJ2-7; v_gene: TRBV29-1; abundance: .; d_gene: .; CDR3nt: TGCAGCGTTGGAGACCACTCTTCCTACGAGCAGTACTTC; CDR3aa: CSVGDHSSYEQYF
j_gene: TRBJ2-5; v_gene: TRBV27; abundance: .; d_gene: TRBD2; CDR3nt: TGTGCCAGCGGGGGGCTAACTAGCGGGAGTGGCGAGACCCAGTACTTC; CDR3aa: CASGGLTSGSGETQYF
j_gene: TRBJ1-5; v_gene: TRBV6-6; abundance: .; d_gene: .; CDR3nt: TGTGCCAGCAGTTATCTCTTTGGCAATCAGCCCCAGCATTTT; CDR3aa: CASSYLFGNQPQHF
j_gene: TRBJ1-2; v_gene: TRBV6-5; abundance: once; d_gene: TRBD1; CDR3nt: TGTGCCAGCAGTTACGAGACAGGGAATTATGGCTACACCTTC; CDR3aa: CASSYETGNYGYTF
j_gene: TRBJ1-1; v_gene: TRBV19; abundance: .; d_gene: .; CDR3nt: TGTGCCAGTAGCACACAGGGAAACACTGAAGCTTTCTTT; CDR3aa: CASSTQGNTEAFF
j_gene: TRBJ2-7; v_gene: TRBV28; abundance: few; d_gene: .; CDR3nt: TGTGCCAGCAGTTCCGTCAACACCTACGAGCAGTACTTC; CDR3aa: CASSSVNTYEQYF
j_gene: TRBJ1-5; v_gene: TRBV28; abundance: .; d_gene: TRBD1; CDR3nt: TGTGCCAGCAGTAAAGGGGACAGGGAACATCAGCCCCAGCATTTT; CDR3aa: CASSKGDREHQPQHF
j_gene: TRBJ2-7; v_gene: TRBV7-6; abundance: .; d_gene: TRBD2; CDR3nt: TGTGCCAGCAGCTCGGGACTAGCGGGAGGCCCTGATCTATACGAGCAGTACTTC; CDR3aa: CASSSGLAGGPDLYEQYF
j_gene: TRBJ2-1; v_gene: TRBV6-5; abundance: .; d_gene: TRBD1; CDR3nt: TGTGCCAGCAGTTCCCGACAGGGGAATGAGCAGTTCTTC; CDR3aa: CASSSRQGNEQFF
j_gene: TRBJ2-7; v_gene: TRBV6-5; abundance: .; d_gene: TRBD1; CDR3nt: TGTGCCAGCAGGCGGACAGGGAGTTTTACCTACGAGCAGTACTTC; CDR3aa: CASRRTGSFTYEQYF
j_gene: TRBJ2-3; v_gene: TRBV7-2; abundance: .; d_gene: .; CDR3nt: TGTGCCAGCAGCTTACCAGGAACAGATACGCAGTATTTT; CDR3aa: CASSLPGTDTQYF
j_gene: TRBJ2-7; v_gene: TRBV18; abundance: few; d_gene: TRBD1; CDR3nt: TGTGCCAGCTCACCTCCGGGACAGAGTTTCTACGAGCAGTACTTC; CDR3aa: CASSPPGQSFYEQYF
j_gene: TRBJ2-3; v_gene: TRBV28; abundance: .; d_gene: .; CDR3nt: TGTGCCAGCAGTTTTGGTGGCCCAGATACGCAGTATTTT; CDR3aa: CASSFGGPDTQYF
j_gene: TRBJ1-1; v_gene: TRBV30; abundance: .; d_gene: .; CDR3nt: TGTGCCTGGAGTCGGTCGTGGAGGGGAATGAACACTGAAGCTTTCTTT; CDR3aa: CAWSRSWRGMNTEAFF
j_gene: TRBJ1-2; v_gene: TRBV19; abundance: .; d_gene: TRBD1; CDR3nt: TGTGCCAGTAGTATTTTGGGACAGGGGGCTGGCTACACCTTC; CDR3aa: CASSILGQGAGYTF
j_gene: TRBJ1-3; v_gene: TRBV25-1; abundance: .; d_gene: .; CDR3nt: TGTGCCAGCAGTGGGCGGGGGCTATCTGGAAACACCATATATTTT; CDR3aa: CASSGRGLSGNTIYF
j_gene: TRBJ2-5; v_gene: TRBV7-9; abundance: .; d_gene: TRBD2; CDR3nt: TGTGCCAGCAGCCCCAGGGGAAAGCGGGAGCCAGAGACCCAGTACTTC; CDR3aa: CASSPRGKREPETQYF
j_gene: TRBJ1-5; v_gene: TRBV28; abundance: .; d_gene: .; CDR3nt: TGTGCCAGCCGGCCCTTCCCCCCGGGGGGCAATCAGCCCCAGCATTTT; CDR3aa: CASRPFPPGGNQPQHF
j_gene: TRBJ2-1; v_gene: TRBV7-9; abundance: .; d_gene: TRBD2; CDR3nt: TGTGCCAGCAGCTCATTTAGCGGGAGGTACAATGAGCAGTTCTTC; CDR3aa: CASSSFSGRYNEQFF
j_gene: TRBJ2-7; v_gene: TRBV4-2; abundance: .; d_gene: .; CDR3nt: TGTGCCAGCAGCCAAGAACAAGCGTCCTACGAGCAGTACTTC; CDR3aa: CASSQEQASYEQYF
j_gene: TRBJ1-2; v_gene: TRBV7-2; abundance: .; d_gene: .; CDR3nt: TGTGCCAGTACCACAGGGTTCCGGCACTATGGCTACACCTTC; CDR3aa: CASTTGFRHYGYTF
j_gene: TRBJ2-1; v_gene: TRBV2; abundance: .; d_gene: .; CDR3nt: TGTGCCAGCACCTTCTACAATGAGCAGTTCTTC; CDR3aa: CASTFYNEQFF
j_gene: TRBJ2-6; v_gene: TRBV6-4; abundance: medium-sized; d_gene: TRBD2; CDR3nt: TGTGCCAGCAGTGAAGGGACTAGCTCTGGGGCCAACGTCCTGACTTTC; CDR3aa: CASSEGTSSGANVLTF
j_gene: TRBJ2-2; v_gene: TRBV6-1; abundance: .; d_gene: .; CDR3nt: TGTGCCAGCAGTGTTCGGGGGTCCGGGGCCGGGGAGCTGTTTTTT; CDR3aa: CASSVRGSGAGELFF
j_gene: TRBJ2-7; v_gene: TRBV19; abundance: once; d_gene: .; CDR3nt: TGTGCCAGTAGTGGACGGGACAGCGGGAGCTACGAGCAGTACTTC; CDR3aa: CASSGRDSGSYEQYF
j_gene: TRBJ1-5; v_gene: TRBV6-1; abundance: few; d_gene: .; CDR3nt: TGTGCCAGCAGTGAACATCCGGGGGGTAAGGAGCCCCAGCATTTT; CDR3aa: CASSEHPGGKEPQHF
j_gene: TRBJ2-5; v_gene: TRBV7-6; abundance: few; d_gene: TRBD1; CDR3nt: TGTGCCAGCAGCTATTCCGGGACAGGGGGCGCCGGGGAGACCCAGTACTTC; CDR3aa: CASSYSGTGGAGETQYF
j_gene: TRBJ1-5; v_gene: TRBV6-5; abundance: once; d_gene: TRBD1; CDR3nt: TGTGCCAGCAGTCCAAATCCCGGGACAGGTCAGCCCCAGCATTTT; CDR3aa: CASSPNPGTGQPQHF
j_gene: TRBJ2-1; v_gene: TRBV7-8; abundance: .; d_gene: TRBD2; CDR3nt: TGTGCCAGCAGCTTAGGACGCACTAGCGGGAGGAATGAGCAGTTCTTC; CDR3aa: CASSLGRTSGRNEQFF
j_gene: TRBJ1-5; v_gene: TRBV19; abundance: few; d_gene: .; CDR3nt: TGTGCCAGTACCAGCAGGGGTAATCAGCCCCAGCATTTT; CDR3aa: CASTSRGNQPQHF
j_gene: TRBJ2-1; v_gene: TRBV10-1; abundance: .; d_gene: TRBD2; CDR3nt: TGCGCCAGCAGTGGACTAGCGGGAGTCCCTGGCTCCTACAATGAGCAGTTCTTC; CDR3aa: CASSGLAGVPGSYNEQFF
j_gene: TRBJ2-2; v_gene: TRBV6-1; abundance: .; d_gene: TRBD2; CDR3nt: TGTGCCAGCAGTGAAGGTCTAGCGGGAGGTTGGGAGCTGTTTTTT; CDR3aa: CASSEGLAGGWELFF
j_gene: TRBJ2-5; v_gene: TRBV6-5; abundance: .; d_gene: TRBD2; CDR3nt: TGTGCCAGCAATCTAGCGGGAGAAGAGACCCAGTACTTC; CDR3aa: CASNLAGEETQYF
j_gene: TRBJ2-7; v_gene: TRBV5-4; abundance: .; d_gene: TRBD1; CDR3nt: TGTGCCAGCAGCTTGGGGACAGGGACCCACGAGCAGTACTTC; CDR3aa: CASSLGTGTHEQYF
j_gene: TRBJ2-7; v_gene: TRBV10-1; abundance: once; d_gene: TRBD1; CDR3nt: TGCGCCAGCTTAAAGGGGGCGAGCTCCTACGAGCAGCACTTC; CDR3aa: CASLKGASSYEQHF
j_gene: TRBJ2-7; v_gene: TRBV9; abundance: .; d_gene: TRBD1; CDR3nt: TGTGCCAGCAGCGTAAGGGGACAGGGGGCATCCGAGCAGTACTTC; CDR3aa: CASSVRGQGASEQYF
j_gene: TRBJ1-3; v_gene: TRBV11-2; abundance: .; d_gene: .; CDR3nt: TGTGCCAGCAGCTTAGTGGCAAACAGAGCTGGAAACACCATATATTTT; CDR3aa: CASSLVANRAGNTIYF
j_gene: TRBJ2-1; v_gene: TRBV7-9; abundance: .; d_gene: .; CDR3nt: TGTGCCAGCAGCTTGGTAATAGATAATGAGCAGTTCTTC; CDR3aa: CASSLVIDNEQFF
j_gene: TRBJ2-5; v_gene: TRBV27; abundance: .; d_gene: .; CDR3nt: TGTGCCAGCAGCCTCGGGGAGACCCAGTACTTC; CDR3aa: CASSLGETQYF
j_gene: TRBJ1-2; v_gene: TRBV14; abundance: .; d_gene: TRBD1; CDR3nt: TGTGCCAGCAGCCAGGATTTAAGGGGACAGTTATATGGCTACACCTTC; CDR3aa: CASSQDLRGQLYGYTF
j_gene: TRBJ2-7; v_gene: TRBV7-9; abundance: .; d_gene: .; CDR3nt: TGTGCCAGCAGCCCCGCATACATGGTCAGGGGACCCTACGAGCAGTACTTC; CDR3aa: CASSPAYMVRGPYEQYF
j_gene: TRBJ2-2; v_gene: TRBV11-3; abundance: .; d_gene: TRBD2; CDR3nt: TGTGCCAGCAGCCCAGTCACTAGCGGGGCGACCGGGGAGCTGTTTTTT; CDR3aa: CASSPVTSGATGELFF
j_gene: TRBJ1-5; v_gene: TRBV15; abundance: few; d_gene: .; CDR3nt: TGTGCCACCAGCAGAGGCCAGGGCGGGGAGCAGCCCCAGCATTTT; CDR3aa: CATSRGQGGEQPQHF
j_gene: TRBJ2-1; v_gene: TRBV5-1; abundance: .; d_gene: .; CDR3nt: TGCGCCAGCAGCTTGGCCGGGGGTGAGCAGTTCTTC; CDR3aa: CASSLAGGEQFF
j_gene: TRBJ2-5; v_gene: TRBV9; abundance: .; d_gene: TRBD2; CDR3nt: TGTGCCAGCAGCGTAGGTAGCGGGGAAGAGACCCAGTACTTC; CDR3aa: CASSVGSGEETQYF
j_gene: TRBJ2-7; v_gene: TRBV6-5; abundance: .; d_gene: TRBD1; CDR3nt: TGTGCCAGCAGTATACTGACAGGGAGCTACGAGCAGTACTTC; CDR3aa: CASSILTGSYEQYF
j_gene: TRBJ2-7; v_gene: TRBV11-2; abundance: .; d_gene: .; CDR3nt: TGTGCCAGCAGCTTACAGGGGAGCTCCTACGAGCAGTACTTC; CDR3aa: CASSLQGSSYEQYF
j_gene: TRBJ2-7; v_gene: TRBV11-2; abundance: .; d_gene: .; CDR3nt: TGTGCCAGCAGCTGGGAGCGTCCCTACGAGCAGTACTTC; CDR3aa: CASSWERPYEQYF
j_gene: TRBJ1-1; v_gene: TRBV5-4; abundance: .; d_gene: TRBD1; CDR3nt: TGTGCCAGCACCCCTGACAGGGGTTTAGACTTGGCTTTCTTT; CDR3aa: CASTPDRGLDLAFF
j_gene: TRBJ2-5; v_gene: TRBV5-6; abundance: once; d_gene: .; CDR3nt: TGTGCCAGCAGCTTGCGCGGACAAGAGACCCAGTACTTC; CDR3aa: CASSLRGQETQYF